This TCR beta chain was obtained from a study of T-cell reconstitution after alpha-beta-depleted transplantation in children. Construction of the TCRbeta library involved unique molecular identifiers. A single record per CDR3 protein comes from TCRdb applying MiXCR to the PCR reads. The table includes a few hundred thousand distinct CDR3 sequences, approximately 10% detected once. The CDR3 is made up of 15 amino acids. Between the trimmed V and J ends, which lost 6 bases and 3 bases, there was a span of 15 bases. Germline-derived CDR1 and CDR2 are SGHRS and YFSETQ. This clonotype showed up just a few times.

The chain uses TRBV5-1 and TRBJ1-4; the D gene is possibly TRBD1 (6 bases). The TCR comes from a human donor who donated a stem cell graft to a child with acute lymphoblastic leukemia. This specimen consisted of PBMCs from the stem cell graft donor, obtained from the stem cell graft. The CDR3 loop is CASNSGASSNEKLFF. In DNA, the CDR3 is TGCGCCAGCAACTCGGGGGCGTCCTCTAATGAAAAACTGTTTTTT.